This T cell receptor beta chain is drawn from a study of CD8 T cells in Susac syndrome. TEMRA cells were enriched by FACS, while CD8+ and CD4+ T cells were obtained through a negative isolation that was performed magnetically. The CDR3 has 13 residues. Germline V CDR1 and CDR2: MGHRA, YSYEKL. V gave up 3 bases and J gave up 4 bases, with 9 bases separating them. cDNA came from approximately 0.5 to 1 ug RNA primed by random hexamers. The amplification used immunoSEQ multiplex PCR on TCR beta CDR3; it spanned 54 Vbeta and 13 Jbeta. TCRdb analysed the immunoSEQ multiplex PCR reads with MiXCR anew, one entry per CDR3 protein. In the table there are around 300,000 distinct CDR3 sequences, 92% of which are singletons.

The receptor was isolated from a human donor with multiple sclerosis. The sequencing sample was made of CD4+ T cells from PBMCs. The V call is TRBV4-1, the J call TRBJ2-5; D remains unclear. This CDR3 is CASSHAQVETQYF. In DNA form, the CDR3 reads TGCGCCAGCAGCCATGCCCAGGTAGAGACCCAGTACTTC.